This TCR beta chain was captured by sequencing in a study of T cells after yellow fever vaccination. Findings of the study overall: Clones that expanded after primary vaccination mostly reappeared after the booster (roughly 95% CD4, 88% CD8). On re-exposure, the response was weaker but peaked faster, at day 5 versus 15.

In TCRdb, the 5' RACE reads were re-called with MiXCR into one record per CDR3 protein. The table lists hundreds of thousands of distinct CDR3 sequences, about 14% of them singletons. V gave up 1 base and J gave up 6 bases; unmatched junction bases: 13. The CDR3 is 19 residues long. Germline CDR1 SGHDT, CDR2 YYEEEE. Details on this clonotype: Its antigen is still unknown.

Here the sequenced sample was PBMCs, taken on the day of the yellow fever booster vaccination. The V call is TRBV5-6, the J call TRBJ2-4; 13 positions match TRBD2. This clonotype was sampled from a man aged 30 to 39 who received the YFV17D yellow fever vaccine. For the CDR3, the DNA is TGTGCCAGCAGCTTGAGGACTAGCGGGAGTGGGGTCCTTGGAAACATTCAGTACTTC. It is translated as CASSLRTSGSGVLGNIQYF.